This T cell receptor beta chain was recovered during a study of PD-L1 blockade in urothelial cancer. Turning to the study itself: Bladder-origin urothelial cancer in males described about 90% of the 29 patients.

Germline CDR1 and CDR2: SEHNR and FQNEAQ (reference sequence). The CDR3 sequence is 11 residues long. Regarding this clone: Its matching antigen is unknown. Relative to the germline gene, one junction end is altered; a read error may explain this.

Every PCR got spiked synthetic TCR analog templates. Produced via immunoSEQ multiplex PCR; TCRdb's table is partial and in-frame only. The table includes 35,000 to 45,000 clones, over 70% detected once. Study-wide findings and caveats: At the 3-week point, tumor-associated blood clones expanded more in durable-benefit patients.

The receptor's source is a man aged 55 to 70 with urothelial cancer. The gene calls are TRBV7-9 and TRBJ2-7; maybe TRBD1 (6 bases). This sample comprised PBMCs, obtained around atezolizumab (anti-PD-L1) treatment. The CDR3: CASSLSQGQVF. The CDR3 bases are TGTGCCAGCAGCTTATCACAGGGTCAGGTTTTC.